This TCR beta chain is from a study of early stage breast cancer tumors. The wider study: Invasive lobular carcinomas made up four of 12 ER+/PR+/HER2- tumors.

Each sample had two DNA replicates, 0.5 to 0.65 ug blood or about 1.5 ug tissue. Method: immunoSEQ multiplex PCR; TCRdb's copy keeps in-frame clones and lacks some. This sample has nearly 70,000 clones, with roughly 80% found just once. General study findings and limits: Blood repertoires resembled normal breast more than tumor. Tumors had about 2.4-fold higher T cell density and higher clonality than adjacent normal breast tissue.

Notes on this clone: Its target is unknown.

Germline CDR1 SGDLS, CDR2 YYNGEE. The CDR3 runs 13 residues. V was shortened by 4 bases and J by 5 bases, with 10 bases between the two germline ends. Sequencing input: blood. V usage is TRBV9 and J usage is TRBJ2-1; D possibly corresponds to TRBD1 (5 bases). This clonotype was obtained from a person aged 35-49 years with breast cancer. This chain's CDR3 is CASSTQEDNEQFF. In nucleotides, the CDR3 is TGTGCCAGCAGCACACAGGAAGACAATGAGCAGTTCTTC.